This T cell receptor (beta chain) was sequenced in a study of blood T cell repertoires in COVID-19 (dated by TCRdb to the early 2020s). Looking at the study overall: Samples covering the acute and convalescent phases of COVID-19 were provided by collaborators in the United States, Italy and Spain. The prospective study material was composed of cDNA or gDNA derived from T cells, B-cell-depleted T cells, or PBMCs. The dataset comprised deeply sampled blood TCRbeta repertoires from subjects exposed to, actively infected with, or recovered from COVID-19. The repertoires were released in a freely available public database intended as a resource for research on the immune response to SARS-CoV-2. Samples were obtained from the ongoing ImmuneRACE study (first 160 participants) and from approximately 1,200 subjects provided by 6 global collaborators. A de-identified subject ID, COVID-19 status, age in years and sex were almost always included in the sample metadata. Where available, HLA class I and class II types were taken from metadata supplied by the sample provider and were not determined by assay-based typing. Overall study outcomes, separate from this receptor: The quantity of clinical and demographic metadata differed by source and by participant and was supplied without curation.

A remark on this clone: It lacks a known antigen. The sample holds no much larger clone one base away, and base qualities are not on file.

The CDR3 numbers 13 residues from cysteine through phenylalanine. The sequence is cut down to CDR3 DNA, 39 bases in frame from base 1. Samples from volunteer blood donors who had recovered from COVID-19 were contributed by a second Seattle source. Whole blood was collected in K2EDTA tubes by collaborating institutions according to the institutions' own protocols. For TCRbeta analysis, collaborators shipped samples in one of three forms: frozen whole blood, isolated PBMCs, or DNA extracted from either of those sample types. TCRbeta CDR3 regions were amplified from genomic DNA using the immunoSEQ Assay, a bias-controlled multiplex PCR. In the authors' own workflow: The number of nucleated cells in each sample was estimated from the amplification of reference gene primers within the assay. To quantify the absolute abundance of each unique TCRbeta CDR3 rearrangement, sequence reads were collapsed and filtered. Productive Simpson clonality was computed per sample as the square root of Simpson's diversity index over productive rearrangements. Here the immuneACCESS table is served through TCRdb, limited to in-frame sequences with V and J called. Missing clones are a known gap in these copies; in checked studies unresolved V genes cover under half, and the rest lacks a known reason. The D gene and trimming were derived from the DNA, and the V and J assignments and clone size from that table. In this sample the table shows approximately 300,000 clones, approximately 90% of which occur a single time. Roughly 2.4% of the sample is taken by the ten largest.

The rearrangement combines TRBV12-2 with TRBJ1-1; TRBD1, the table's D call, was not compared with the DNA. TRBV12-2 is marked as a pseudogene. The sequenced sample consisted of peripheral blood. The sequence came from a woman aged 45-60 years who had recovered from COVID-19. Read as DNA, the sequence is TGTGCAAGTCGCTTAGTAGGGGGCGCGGGGGCTTTCTTT. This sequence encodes CASRLVGGAGAFF.